These T cell receptor beta chains were read from a single sample in a study of blood T cell repertoires in COVID-19. Produced via immunoSEQ multiplex PCR; TCRdb's table is partial and in-frame only. The sample records around 290,000 clones, 80% to 90% being singletons. The sequenced material came from peripheral blood. The receptors were gathered from a woman between 50 and 59 years old who had recovered from COVID-19. Both conserved end residues are part of each CDR3. Fields, in order: CDR3 length, D gene, V gene, clone size, J gene, CDR3 DNA, CDR3 protein. D genes are given only for firm matches. Rows give clone size only sometimes, using once, few, many, or a class for an expanded clone.

len: 11
d_gene: .
v_gene: TRBV28
abundance: .
j_gene: TRBJ1-2
CDR3nt: TGTGCCAGCAGTTTGAGTCGGGGCTACACCTTC
CDR3aa: CASSLSRGYTF

len: 14
d_gene: TRBD1
v_gene: TRBV6-1
abundance: .
j_gene: TRBJ1-1
CDR3nt: TGTGCCAACAGTGAAGACAGGGTGGTTAATGAAGCTTTCTTT
CDR3aa: CANSEDRVVNEAFF

len: 13
d_gene: .
v_gene: TRBV28
abundance: .
j_gene: TRBJ2-3
CDR3nt: TGTGCCAGCAGCACGGGGGACACAGATACGCAGTATTTT
CDR3aa: CASSTGDTDTQYF

len: 15
d_gene: .
v_gene: TRBV5-5
abundance: once
j_gene: TRBJ2-7
CDR3nt: TGTGCCAGCAGCCCTCTCGAGGAAAGCTCCTACGAGCAGTACTTC
CDR3aa: CASSPLEESSYEQYF

len: 13
d_gene: .
v_gene: TRBV30
abundance: few
j_gene: TRBJ2-5
CDR3nt: TGTGCCTGGACAAGACAACTCCAAGAGACCCAGTACTTC
CDR3aa: CAWTRQLQETQYF

len: 15
d_gene: TRBD1
v_gene: TRBV20-1
abundance: .
j_gene: TRBJ1-4
CDR3nt: TGCAGTGCTAGTTCTCAGGGGGCTATGCGTGAAAAACTGTTTTTT
CDR3aa: CSASSQGAMREKLFF

len: 14
d_gene: .
v_gene: TRBV6-1
abundance: once
j_gene: TRBJ1-4
CDR3nt: TGTGCCAGCAGTGAACGGGCAACTAATGAAAAACTGTTTTTT
CDR3aa: CASSERATNEKLFF

len: 15
d_gene: .
v_gene: TRBV18
abundance: .
j_gene: TRBJ2-4
CDR3nt: TGTGCCAGCTCACCATACGGAGGGGAGGTAAACATTCAGTACTTC
CDR3aa: CASSPYGGEVNIQYF

len: 14
d_gene: .
v_gene: TRBV19
abundance: .
j_gene: TRBJ2-3
CDR3nt: TGTGCCAGTAGTATCCGACTCAATCCGGATACGCAGTATTTT
CDR3aa: CASSIRLNPDTQYF

len: 14
d_gene: .
v_gene: TRBV28
abundance: .
j_gene: TRBJ2-1
CDR3nt: TGTGCCAGCACCCCGGGGGGCCGCCCCTGGGAGAAGTTCTTC
CDR3aa: CASTPGGRPWEKFF

len: 11
d_gene: .
v_gene: TRBV11-2
abundance: .
j_gene: TRBJ2-1
CDR3nt: TGTGCCAGCAGGCTGGCCAATGAGCAGTTCTTC
CDR3aa: CASRLANEQFF

len: 14
d_gene: .
v_gene: TRBV19
abundance: .
j_gene: TRBJ2-5
CDR3nt: TGTGCCAGTAAATCCTCTTCGTTCGGGGAGACCCAGTACTTC
CDR3aa: CASKSSSFGETQYF

len: 15
d_gene: TRBD1
v_gene: TRBV28
abundance: .
j_gene: TRBJ1-4
CDR3nt: TGTGCCAGCAGCGGGACAGCCGCAACTAATGAAAAACTGTTTTTT
CDR3aa: CASSGTAATNEKLFF

len: 17
d_gene: TRBD1
v_gene: TRBV5-1
abundance: .
j_gene: TRBJ2-6
CDR3nt: TGCGCCAGCAGCCGGGACAGGGTCATTTCTGGGGCCAACGTCCTGACTTTC
CDR3aa: CASSRDRVISGANVLTF

len: 15
d_gene: TRBD2
v_gene: TRBV30
abundance: .
j_gene: TRBJ2-1
CDR3nt: TGTGCCTGGAGTGTAAGGTCTAGCGGGAGTTCTGAGCAGTTCTTC
CDR3aa: CAWSVRSSGSSEQFF

len: 14
d_gene: .
v_gene: TRBV4-1
abundance: .
j_gene: TRBJ1-1
CDR3nt: TGCGCCAGCGGTACAGCGGAACTGAACACTGAAGCTTTCTTT
CDR3aa: CASGTAELNTEAFF

len: 15
d_gene: TRBD2
v_gene: TRBV10-1
abundance: .
j_gene: TRBJ2-7
CDR3nt: TGCGCCAGCAGTGAGCCACTAGCGGGATACTACGAGCAGTACTTC
CDR3aa: CASSEPLAGYYEQYF

len: 13
d_gene: TRBD1
v_gene: TRBV6-6
abundance: .
j_gene: TRBJ1-2
CDR3nt: TGTGCCAGCAGTACCCCCAGGGGGCATGGCTACACCTTC
CDR3aa: CASSTPRGHGYTF

len: 17
d_gene: TRBD2
v_gene: TRBV19
abundance: .
j_gene: TRBJ2-3
CDR3nt: TGTGCCAGTAGTACCTCCTCCGGGACTAGCGGGCGGTATTGGCAGTATTTT
CDR3aa: CASSTSSGTSGRYWQYF

len: 16
d_gene: TRBD2
v_gene: TRBV6-6
abundance: .
j_gene: TRBJ2-2
CDR3nt: TGTGCCAGCAGTTGGCGCCTAGCGGGAGGTACCGGGGAGCTGTTTTTT
CDR3aa: CASSWRLAGGTGELFF

len: 14
d_gene: .
v_gene: TRBV2
abundance: .
j_gene: TRBJ1-1
CDR3nt: TGTGCCAGCACAGTCGACTCGTTTTCTCCAGGGGCTTTCTTT
CDR3aa: CASTVDSFSPGAFF

len: 16
d_gene: TRBD2
v_gene: TRBV13
abundance: .
j_gene: TRBJ2-1
CDR3nt: TGTGCCAGCAGCTCAGAGACTAGCGGGGGTTACAATGAGCAGTTCTTC
CDR3aa: CASSSETSGGYNEQFF

len: 15
d_gene: .
v_gene: TRBV6-5
abundance: .
j_gene: TRBJ2-7
CDR3nt: TGTGCCAGCAGTCCTCAGATAGCCGCGGGGTACGAGCAGTACTTC
CDR3aa: CASSPQIAAGYEQYF

len: 15
d_gene: TRBD2
v_gene: TRBV5-4
abundance: once
j_gene: TRBJ2-3
CDR3nt: TGTGCCAGCAGCTTGGTGAGCGGGGGCACAGATACGCAGTATTTT
CDR3aa: CASSLVSGGTDTQYF

len: 12
d_gene: .
v_gene: TRBV28
abundance: many
j_gene: TRBJ1-2
CDR3nt: TGTGCCAGCAAGAGATTTAACTATGGCTACACCTTC
CDR3aa: CASKRFNYGYTF

len: 16
d_gene: .
v_gene: TRBV7-6
abundance: .
j_gene: TRBJ1-3
CDR3nt: TGTGCCAGCAGCTTAGACCGTTTAGCGAGTGGAAACACCATATATTTT
CDR3aa: CASSLDRLASGNTIYF

len: 14
d_gene: .
v_gene: TRBV29-1
abundance: .
j_gene: TRBJ1-1
CDR3nt: TGCAGCGCCGCCCCACTGCTCATGAACACTGAAGCTTTCTTT
CDR3aa: CSAAPLLMNTEAFF

len: 15
d_gene: .
v_gene: TRBV4-3
abundance: few
j_gene: TRBJ1-5
CDR3nt: TGCGCCAGCAGCCAAGATACGGGGTTAGGTCAGCCCCAGCATTTT
CDR3aa: CASSQDTGLGQPQHF

len: 15
d_gene: TRBD1
v_gene: TRBV25-1
abundance: .
j_gene: TRBJ1-1
CDR3nt: TGTGCCAGCACAAAGGGACAGGGGGCGAGGACTGAAGCTTTCTTT
CDR3aa: CASTKGQGARTEAFF

len: 14
d_gene: .
v_gene: TRBV2
abundance: few
j_gene: TRBJ2-2
CDR3nt: TGTGCCACCCGAAGGGACTCTAACACCGGGGAGCTGTTTTTT
CDR3aa: CATRRDSNTGELFF

len: 15
d_gene: TRBD1
v_gene: TRBV28
abundance: .
j_gene: TRBJ1-5
CDR3nt: TGTGCCAGCAGTCCCGGGACAGGGCGAAATCAGCCCCAGCATTTT
CDR3aa: CASSPGTGRNQPQHF

len: 18
d_gene: .
v_gene: TRBV1
abundance: few
j_gene: TRBJ2-7
CDR3nt: TGCACCAGCAGCCCACACGGGACTAGCGGGAGTGGGTACCACGAGCAGTACTTC
CDR3aa: CTSSPHGTSGSGYHEQYF

len: 17
d_gene: .
v_gene: TRBV4-3
abundance: .
j_gene: TRBJ1-6
CDR3nt: TGCGCCAGCAGCCGGCAAATTACAGGGTTAAATAATTCACCCCTCCACTTT
CDR3aa: CASSRQITGLNNSPLHF

len: 14
d_gene: .
v_gene: TRBV10-3
abundance: once
j_gene: TRBJ1-4
CDR3nt: TGTGCCATCAGTGAGTCCCTTCGCGATGAAAAACTGTTTTTT
CDR3aa: CAISESLRDEKLFF

len: 13
d_gene: .
v_gene: TRBV6-6
abundance: .
j_gene: TRBJ1-5
CDR3nt: TGTGCCAGCAGTTCCGTGGGGGGGCGGCCCCAGCATTTT
CDR3aa: CASSSVGGRPQHF

len: 15
d_gene: TRBD1
v_gene: TRBV11-3
abundance: few
j_gene: TRBJ2-2
CDR3nt: TGTGCCAGCAGCTCGGACAGGGCGAACACCGGGGAGCTGTTTTTT
CDR3aa: CASSSDRANTGELFF

len: 12
d_gene: .
v_gene: TRBV9
abundance: .
j_gene: TRBJ1-4
CDR3nt: TGTGCCAGCAGCGAGACAGATGAAAAACTGTTTTTT
CDR3aa: CASSETDEKLFF

len: 15
d_gene: .
v_gene: TRBV5-8
abundance: .
j_gene: TRBJ2-2
CDR3nt: TGTGCCAGCACCCGACAAATGACGAACACCGGGGAGCTGTTTTTT
CDR3aa: CASTRQMTNTGELFF

len: 13
d_gene: .
v_gene: TRBV29-1
abundance: .
j_gene: TRBJ1-1
CDR3nt: TGCAGCGTTGAATCGTGGGGCCAAACTGAAGCTTTCTTT
CDR3aa: CSVESWGQTEAFF

len: 22
d_gene: TRBD2
v_gene: TRBV13
abundance: few
j_gene: TRBJ2-1
CDR3nt: TGTGCCAGCAGCTTAGTGCACTGGGGACTAGCGGGAGGGACGTCCGCCGCAAATGAGCAGTTCTTC
CDR3aa: CASSLVHWGLAGGTSAANEQFF

len: 12
d_gene: TRBD1
v_gene: TRBV18
abundance: .
j_gene: TRBJ2-7
CDR3nt: TGTGCCAGCTCCCCGTCAGGGGGAGAGCAGTACTTC
CDR3aa: CASSPSGGEQYF

len: 15
d_gene: .
v_gene: TRBV27
abundance: .
j_gene: TRBJ2-1
CDR3nt: TGTGCCAGCAGTTTAGAGGGCTACCGCTACAATGAGCAGTTCTTC
CDR3aa: CASSLEGYRYNEQFF

len: 15
d_gene: .
v_gene: TRBV28
abundance: .
j_gene: TRBJ1-6
CDR3nt: TGTGCCAGCAGTTTCGGTATGGGCCCAAATTCACCCCTCCACTTT
CDR3aa: CASSFGMGPNSPLHF

len: 15
d_gene: TRBD2
v_gene: TRBV5-1
abundance: .
j_gene: TRBJ2-3
CDR3nt: TGCGCCGCCAGCCGGCGCGGGGGGGCTGCAGATACGCAGTATTTT
CDR3aa: CAASRRGGAADTQYF

len: 13
d_gene: TRBD1
v_gene: TRBV25-1
abundance: .
j_gene: TRBJ1-1
CDR3nt: TGTGCCAGCAGTCAAACGGACAGGGCTGAAGCTTTCTTT
CDR3aa: CASSQTDRAEAFF

len: 13
d_gene: .
v_gene: TRBV12-3/TRBV12-4
abundance: .
j_gene: TRBJ1-2
CDR3nt: TGTGCCAGCAGTTTGGGGGGGATCGGAGGCTACACCTTC
CDR3aa: CASSLGGIGGYTF

len: 15
d_gene: TRBD1
v_gene: TRBV29-1
abundance: .
j_gene: TRBJ1-6
CDR3nt: TGCAGCGTTGGTGAAGGACAGGGGGACGGATCACCCCTCCACTTT
CDR3aa: CSVGEGQGDGSPLHF

len: 15
d_gene: TRBD1
v_gene: TRBV18
abundance: .
j_gene: TRBJ1-5
CDR3nt: TGTGCCAGCTCACCAGAGGGACAGGGGGATCAGCCCCAGCATTTT
CDR3aa: CASSPEGQGDQPQHF

len: 14
d_gene: TRBD2
v_gene: TRBV10-3
abundance: .
j_gene: TRBJ2-1
CDR3nt: TGTGCCACCACGGGGAGCGGGGACTACAATGAGCAGTTCTTC
CDR3aa: CATTGSGDYNEQFF

len: 13
d_gene: .
v_gene: TRBV15
abundance: .
j_gene: TRBJ2-7
CDR3nt: TGTGCCACCCGACGGGGGGCCGGGTACGAGCAGTACTTC
CDR3aa: CATRRGAGYEQYF